A single sample is the source of the 17 T cell receptor beta chains below, sequenced in a study of brain T cells in children with intractable seizures. Method: immunoSEQ multiplex PCR; TCRdb's copy keeps in-frame clones and lacks some. The profile shows about 80,000 clones, roughly 89% of them singletons. Sequences were derived from peripheral blood, sampled at surgery. The receptors were sampled from a girl aged 2-10 years with Rasmussen encephalitis and intractable seizures.

The chain is built from TRBV5-1 and TRBJ2-3, with 12 bases aligning to TRBD2. CDR1 and CDR2 from the germline V gene are SGHRS and YFSETQ. V was clipped by 2 bases and J by 0 bases; unmatched bases: 1. The CDR3 length is 16 residues. The CDR3 bases are TGCGCCAGCAGCTTCGGGACTAGCGGGAGCACAGATACGCAGTATTTT. Protein: CASSFGTSGSTDTQYF.

The V and J genes are TRBV30 and TRBJ1-1; D remains ambiguous. The CDR3 is 13 residues long. Trimming shortened V by 1 base and J by 0 bases, and 6 bases separated the two germline ends. The germline gives CDR1 GTSNPN, CDR2 SVGIG (reference sequence). The CDR3 loop reads CAWSARVNTEAFF. DNA for the CDR3: TGTGCCTGGAGTGCGCGGGTGAACACTGAAGCTTTCTTT.

The chain employs TRBV18 and TRBJ2-1, with a tentative D call TRBD1 (5 bases). With 6 bases removed from V and 1 base from J, the gap between germline ends came to 13 bases. The CDR3 runs to 15 residues. Germline CDR1 and CDR2: KGHSH and LQKENI. As DNA, the CDR3 is TGTGCCAGCTCGCCTGGGGCAGGGTCCTACAATGAGCAGTTCTTC. It specifies CASSPGAGSYNEQFF.

This sequence joins TRBV24-1 and TRBJ2-2; D could derive from TRBD1 or TRBD2 (5 bases each). V dropped 6 bases and J dropped 6 bases, with 16 bases sitting between them. The length of the CDR3 is 15 residues. Looked up from germline, CDR1 is KGHDR and CDR2 is SFDVKD. CDR3 bases: TGTGCCACCAGTAACCCCGGGACCCCTTCCGGGGAGCTGTTTTTT. Translation gives CATSNPGTPSGELFF.

The chain carries TRBV18 and TRBJ1-4; possibly TRBD1 for D (6 bases). Germline V gives CDR1 KGHSH, CDR2 LQKENI. V shed 6 bases and J shed 7 bases, with 15 bases lying between them. CDR3 length equals 14 residues. The chain's CDR3 is CASSKGGMAEKLFF. In nucleotides, the CDR3 is TGTGCCAGCTCTAAGGGGGGAATGGCTGAAAAACTGTTTTTT.

The J gene is TRBJ2-3, the V gene TRBV27; D uncertain. The germline gives CDR1 MNHEY, CDR2 SMNVEV (reference sequence). The CDR3 is 14 residues long. Between the trimmed V and J ends, which lost 6 bases and 0 bases, there was a span of 10 bases. CDR3 bases: TGTGCCAGCAGCCTCCAAGAGAGCACAGATACGCAGTATTTT. This gives the protein CASSLQESTDTQYF.

J is TRBJ1-5 and V is TRBV6-2 or TRBV6-3; no firm D call. The length of the CDR3 is 12 residues. Germline lookup yields CDR1 MNHEY and CDR2 SVGEGT. Trimming pared 0 bases from V and 9 bases from J, leaving 6 bases between. This chain's CDR3 is CASSYSLGPQHF. In DNA, the CDR3 is TGTGCCAGCAGTTACTCCCTAGGGCCCCAGCATTTT.

This sequence joins TRBV5-6 and TRBJ2-4, with no clear D. The germline V gene has CDR1 SGHDT and CDR2 YYEEEE. The CDR3 length is 14 residues. The V and J ends lost 2 bases and 0 bases respectively, with 6 bases between them. The CDR3 coding sequence is TGTGCCAGCAGCTTTGCCGAAGCCAAAAACATTCAGTACTTC. Protein sequence: CASSFAEAKNIQYF.

The rearrangement links TRBV19 to TRBJ1-4; the D gene is possibly TRBD1 (5 bases). The CDR3 has 15 residues. V was cut by 9 bases and J by 1 base, with 15 bases left in between. Germline V gene data show CDR1 as LNHDA and CDR2 as SQIVND (reference sequence). The CDR3 DNA is TGTGCCAGCCACAACCAGGGTTTAACTAATGAAAAACTGTTTTTT. Translation gives CASHNQGLTNEKLFF.

The genes are TRBV28 and TRBJ2-4, with a weak D call TRBD1 (5 bases). The V and J ends lost 6 bases and 0 bases respectively, with 15 bases between them. The germline CDR1 and CDR2 sequences are MDHEN and SYDVKM. The CDR3 is 16 amino acids. The CDR3 spells CASRKGAIGAKNIQYF. CDR3 bases: TGTGCCAGCAGAAAAGGGGCGATTGGAGCCAAAAACATTCAGTACTTC. The whole variable domain, remainder taken from reference TRBV28 and TRBJ2-4, is DVKVTQSSRYLVKRTGEKVFLECVQDMDHENMFWYRQDPGLGLRLIYFSYDVKMKEKGDIPEGYSVSREKKERFSLILESASTNQTSMYLCASRKGAIGAKNIQYFGAGTRLSVL.

The chain links TRBV5-4 to TRBJ1-1, with TRBD1 matching over 9 bases. The length of the CDR3 is 14 residues. CDR1 is SGHNT, CDR2 YYREEE, per germline (reference sequence). V was clipped by 4 bases and J by 1 base; unmatched bases: 2. The CDR3 protein is CASSRDRANTEAFF. The CDR3, as DNA: TGTGCCAGCAGCCGGGACAGGGCGAACACTGAAGCTTTCTTT. Supplemented by reference TRBV5-4 and TRBJ1-1, the full variable domain reads ETGVTQSPTHLIKTRGQQVTLRCSSQSGHNTVSWYQQALGQGPQFIFQYYREEENGRGNFPPRFSGLQFPNYSSELNVNALELDDSALYLCASSRDRANTEAFFGQGTRLTVV.

This chain links TRBV2 with TRBJ1-3; no reliable D call. This CDR3 has 12 residues. The germline V and J ends were trimmed by 9 bases and 4 bases, with 10 bases remaining between them. Germline lookup yields CDR1 SNHLY and CDR2 FYNNEI. This CDR3 is CARGLSGNTIYF. The CDR3 coding sequence is TGTGCCAGGGGGTTGTCCGGAAACACCATATATTTT.

The chain has TRBV27 and TRBJ2-1; D gene ambiguous. The V gene lost 3 bases and the J gene lost 6 bases, with 6 bases spanning the gap. CDR1 is MNHEY and CDR2 is SMNVEV in the germline V gene (reference sequence). The CDR3 sequence is 12 residues long. The CDR3 spells CASSFGGNEQFF. In DNA form, the CDR3 reads TGTGCCAGCAGTTTTGGTGGCAATGAGCAGTTCTTC.

This chain links TRBV28 with TRBJ1-2; D unresolved. This CDR3 is 13 amino acids long. V lost 5 bases, J lost 5 bases, and 12 bases lay in between. Germline CDR1 MDHEN, CDR2 SYDVKM. The CDR3 protein is CASSRAALYGYTF. The CDR3, as DNA: TGTGCCAGCAGTCGAGCAGCGCTGTATGGCTACACCTTC.

This clone was picked up one time. The chain uses TRBV27 and TRBJ1-4, with D tentatively TRBD1 (5 bases). V was cut by 0 bases and J by 0 bases, with 17 bases left in between. Germline V gene data show CDR1 as MNHEY and CDR2 as SMNVEV (reference sequence). CDR3 length: 19 amino acids. The CDR3 sequence: CASSLSTPYVGATNEKLFF. The CDR3 nucleotides are TGTGCCAGCAGTTTATCGACCCCTTATGTGGGGGCAACTAATGAAAAACTGTTTTTT.

The genes are TRBV24-1 and TRBJ2-2; TRBD1 aligns across 8 bases. The V segment lost 4 bases and the J segment 7 bases; nucleotides outside the gene matches: 19. CDR3 size: 19 residues. Per the germline V gene, CDR1 is KGHDR and CDR2 is SFDVKD. CDR3: CATSDPRGQSGQRNGELFF. The CDR3 DNA reads as TGTGCCACCAGTGACCCCAGGGGGCAGTCAGGGCAGAGGAACGGGGAGCTGTTTTTT.

This clone was counted a single time. This chain connects TRBV6-5 to TRBJ2-7; the D is unclear. The CDR3 runs 12 residues. V shed 4 bases and J shed 2 bases, with 6 bases lying between them. Germline CDR1 reads MNHEY; CDR2 reads SVGAGI. The CDR3 sequence: CASSSSTYEQYF. In DNA form, the CDR3 reads TGTGCCAGCAGTTCCTCTACCTACGAGCAGTACTTC.